The clone carrying this TCR beta chain was observed many times. Its antigen is undetermined. Amplification of TCR beta CDR3 regions was performed using RNA transcripts as template. First-round RT-PCR targeting the TCR CDR3 was performed with the HTBI primer set. A single record per CDR3 protein comes from TCRdb applying MiXCR to the multiplex PCR reads. There are 270,000 or so distinct CDR3 sequences in the sample; roughly 15% occur only once, and 30% to 35% lies in the top ten. This specimen comes from a study of T cells in Graves' hyperthyroidism and ophthalmopathy. Study-level findings and limits: Ophthalmopathy and stable hyperthyroidism were told apart by a 13 V-J model.

Reasons for excluding patients were uncontrolled infection, other autoimmune disease, pregnancy or lactation. First hyperthyroidism diagnosis is when the blood sample was obtained, before any ophthalmopathy symptoms. Isolation of PBMCs was performed on 8.5 to 10 ml fresh peripheral blood. This receptor was obtained from a woman between 45 and 65 years old with Graves' hyperthyroidism that later progressed to Graves' ophthalmopathy. The specimen sequenced was blood.

CDR3 sequence: CASSSSSGRSYEQYF. For the CDR3, the DNA is TGTGCCAGCAGCTCGTCTAGCGGGAGGTCCTACGAGCAGTACTTC. The chain is built from TRBV7-2 and TRBJ2-7; the match to TRBD2 covers 11 bases. The CDR3 contains 15 residues. Germline assignment: CDR1 SGHTA and CDR2 FQGNSA. With V trimmed by 4 bases and J by 1 base, 3 bases remained unmatched. Together with reference TRBV7-2 and TRBJ2-7, the CDR3 gives the full variable domain: GAGVSQSPSNKVTEKGKDVELRCDPISGHTALYWYRQSLGQGLEFLIYFQGNSAPDKSGLPSDRFSAERTGGSVSTLTIQRTQQEDSAVYLCASSSSSGRSYEQYFGPGTRLTVT.